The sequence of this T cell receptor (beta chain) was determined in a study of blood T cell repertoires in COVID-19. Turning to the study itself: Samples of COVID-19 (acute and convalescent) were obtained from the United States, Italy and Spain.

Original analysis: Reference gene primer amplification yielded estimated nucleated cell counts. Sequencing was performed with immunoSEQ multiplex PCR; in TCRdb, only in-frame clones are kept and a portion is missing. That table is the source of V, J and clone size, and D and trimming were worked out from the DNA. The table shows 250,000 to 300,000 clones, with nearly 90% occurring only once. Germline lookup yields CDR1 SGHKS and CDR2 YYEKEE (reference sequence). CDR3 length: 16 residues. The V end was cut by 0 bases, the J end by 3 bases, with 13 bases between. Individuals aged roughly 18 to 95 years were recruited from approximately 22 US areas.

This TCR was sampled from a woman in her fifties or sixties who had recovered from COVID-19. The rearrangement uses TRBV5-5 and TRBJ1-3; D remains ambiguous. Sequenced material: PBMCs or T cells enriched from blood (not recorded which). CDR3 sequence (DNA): TGTGCCAGCAGCTTGGGGCCGGGGTCGGATGGAAACACCATATATTTT. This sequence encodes CASSLGPGSDGNTIYF.